This TCR beta chain was captured in a study of kidney transplant recipient with SARS-CoV-2 infection. One entry per CDR3 protein results from TCRdb running MiXCR on the reads. The table shows 200,000 to 300,000 distinct CDR3 sequences, with less than 35% occurring only once. This clonotype has a handful of counts. The V segment lost 2 bases and the J segment 5 bases; nucleotides outside the gene matches: 6. Germline-derived CDR1 and CDR2 are SGHAT and FQNNGV. This CDR3 is 15 amino acids long. The receptor was isolated from a young adult male patient who had COVID-19 and was a kidney transplant recipient. Some of the T cells may derive from the graft donor. The sample here was a blood sample, taken at baseline and between days 110 and 120 from a kidney transplant recipient. The gene calls are TRBV11-2 and TRBJ2-3; TRBD2 aligns across 8 bases. CDR3 amino acids: CASSLNNGGEDTQYF. For the CDR3, the DNA is TGTGCCAGCAGCTTAAATAACGGGGGGGAAGATACGCAGTATTTT.